These 2 T cell receptor beta chains originate from one sample sequenced in a study of CD8+ T cells in alopecia areata. Following extraction, RNA underwent reverse transcription to cDNA, which served as the sequencing template. Repertoires were generated with immunoSEQ multiplex PCR, while TCRdb's copy carries only in-frame clones and drops some. The repertoire holds fewer than 150,000 clones, with roughly 68% as singletons. Sequencing was carried out using CD4+ T cells sorted from blood. All receptors derive from a human donor in good health.

This clone was seen a handful of times. The DNA of the CDR3 is TGTGCCAGTAGTATGGGACTAGCTTACACCGGGGAGCTGTTTTTT. As protein: CASSMGLAYTGELFF. The V call is TRBV19, the J call TRBJ2-2; 9 bases are a match to TRBD2. The CDR3 is 15 residues long. V gave up 3 bases and J gave up 3 bases; unmatched junction bases: 2. Germline V gene data show CDR1 as LNHDA and CDR2 as SQIVND (reference sequence).

The CDR3 coding sequence is TGCGCCAGCAGCTCAACAGGGGGCCATAACACTGAAGCTTTCTTT. Residues: CASSSTGGHNTEAFF. This chain links TRBV5-1 with TRBJ1-1; 9 nucleotides match TRBD1. This CDR3 contains 15 residues. The junction had 5 bases not matched to a gene; V was cut back by 3 bases and J by 2 bases. From germline, CDR1 is SGHRS and CDR2 YFSETQ.